The 16 T cell receptor beta chains below all came from one sample that was sequenced in a study of T cells in Graves' hyperthyroidism and ophthalmopathy. Researchers took RNA transcripts and amplified the TCR beta CDR3 regions from them. Initially, a first-round RT-PCR of the TCR CDR3 employed the HTBI primer set. TCRdb itself ran the multiplex PCR reads through MiXCR, one entry per CDR3 protein. The sample shows roughly 700,000 distinct CDR3 sequences, 35% of them seen only once. The specimen sequenced was blood. The receptors stem from a woman in her 40s with Graves' hyperthyroidism.

This chain connects TRBV11-3 to TRBJ2-7; 8 bases are a match to TRBD2. This CDR3 comprises 15 residues. With V trimmed by 3 bases and J by 2 bases, 6 bases remained unmatched. Per the germline V gene, CDR1 is SGHNT and CDR2 is YENEEA. The CDR3 coding sequence is TGTGCCAGCAGCTTCGGACTAGCAAATACCTACGAGCAGTACTTC. Translation: CASSFGLANTYEQYF.

This clonotype was recorded at least ten times. This rearrangement joins TRBV29-1 to TRBJ2-5; D may be TRBD1 or TRBD2 (5 bases each). Germline V lookup: CDR1 SQVTM, CDR2 ANQGSEA. The length of the CDR3 is 14 residues. Between the trimmed V and J ends, which lost 5 bases and 5 bases, there was a span of 18 bases. CDR3 sequence (DNA): TGCAGCGTTACCGGGACCGATTCGGGGGAGACCCAGTACTTC. Translation gives CSVTGTDSGETQYF.

The J gene is TRBJ1-2, the V gene TRBV7-2; 8 positions agree with TRBD1. CDR3 length equals 16 residues. V dropped 1 base and J dropped 5; count of bases not matched to a gene: 9. Germline CDR1 reads SGHTA; CDR2 reads FQGNSA. DNA of the CDR3: TGTGCCAGCAGCTTAGGGGGGCAGGGGGCCATTTATGGCTACACCTTC. Translating it yields CASSLGGQGAIYGYTF.

This clonotype was seen at least ten times. The chain links TRBV7-2 to TRBJ1-6, with 9 bases fitting TRBD1. The trim removed 0 bases at V and 9 bases at J, leaving 3 bases unmatched. Per germline, CDR1 SGHTA and CDR2 FQGNSA. The CDR3 spans 15 residues. CDR3 bases: TGTGCCAGCAGCTTAGCCCGGGACAGGGTTTCACCCCTCCACTTT. This sequence encodes CASSLARDRVSPLHF.

The chain combines TRBV2 with TRBJ1-4, with D hard to call. The V end lost 8 bases, the J end lost 3 bases, and 10 bases lay between the germline ends. This CDR3 spans 13 amino acids. Per the germline V gene, CDR1 is SNHLY and CDR2 is FYNNEI. The CDR3 loop reads CASPVLANEKLFF. CDR3 DNA sequence: TGTGCCAGCCCGGTGCTGGCTAATGAAAAACTGTTTTTT.

This clonotype was recorded many times. A read error is likely, as this CDR3 ends without the conserved phenylalanine or tryptophan. Because the CDR3's place on the DNA is in doubt, the DNA is left out and the CDR3 is given as listed by TCRdb. V is TRBV20-1 and J is TRBJ1-2; TRBD1 is the table's D call and was not checked against the DNA. Germline assignment: CDR1 DFQATT and CDR2 SNEGSKA (reference sequence). The CDR3 is 11 residues long, counting both termini. CDR3 sequence reads: CSARDQLGTGL.

The J gene is TRBJ1-5, the V gene TRBV11-3; TRBD1 aligns across 8 bases. With V trimmed by 8 bases and J by 1 base, 10 bases remained unmatched. This CDR3 is built from 16 residues. Germline V CDR1 and CDR2: SGHNT, YENEEA. CDR3 amino acids: CASSLQGAQSNQPQHF. The CDR3 DNA reads as TGTGCCAGCTCACTCCAGGGGGCGCAGAGCAATCAGCCCCAGCATTTT.

Ten or more counts support this clonotype. This chain links TRBV29-1 with TRBJ1-2; 7 positions agree with TRBD1. The CDR3 is 12 residues long. J lost 4 bases, V lost 4 bases, and 3 bases had no gene match. Germline V gene data show CDR1 as SQVTM and CDR2 as ANQGSEA. This chain's CDR3 is CSVGQGGYGYTF. CDR3 in DNA: TGCAGCGTTGGACAGGGCGGCTATGGCTACACCTTC.

Worth noting for this clonotype: The junction departs from the called germline gene at one end, perhaps through a read error. This rearrangement joins TRBV7-7 to TRBJ2-5; no clear D gene. Germline V CDR1 and CDR2: SSHAT, FNYEAQ (reference sequence). The CDR3 is 15 amino acids. This CDR3 is CASSLVPVPLKTQYF. Here the CDR3 DNA reads TGTGCTAGCAGCTTGGTCCCGGTACCTCTCAAGACCCAGTACTTC. Drawing the rest from reference TRBV7-7 and TRBJ2-5, the complete variable domain is GAGVSQSPRYKVTKRGQDVTLRCDPISSHATLYWYQQALGQGPEFLTYFNYEAQPDKSGLPSDRFSAERPEGSISTLTIQRTEQRDSAMYRCASSLVPVPLKTQYFGPGTRLLVL.

This clonotype appeared many times. V is TRBV20-1 and J is TRBJ2-2; D perhaps matches TRBD2 (5 bases). This CDR3 spans 12 amino acids. V was pared by 6 bases and J by 6 bases, with 11 bases between. CDR1 and CDR2 from the germline V gene are DFQATT and SNEGSKA (reference sequence). CDR3 nucleotides: TGCAGTGCGGACCGGACTTCCGGGGAGCTGTTTTTT. Translating it yields CSADRTSGELFF.

The chain combines TRBV19 with TRBJ2-7, with 9 bases identical to TRBD1. The CDR3 has 16 amino acids. Germline V gene lookup returns CDR1 LNHDA and CDR2 SQIVND (reference sequence). V lost 5 bases, J lost 3 bases, and 11 bases stayed unmatched. CDR3 residues: CASSPQPGQGIYEQYF. The CDR3 bases are TGTGCCAGTAGTCCTCAGCCGGGACAGGGAATCTACGAGCAGTACTTC.

The chain combines TRBV5-1 with TRBJ1-2; D uncertain. Germline CDR1 and CDR2: SGHRS and YFSETQ. The CDR3 loop spans 14 amino acids. Trimming cost V 0 bases and J 4 bases, with 10 bases left between them. The CDR3 sequence is CASSLEGIAYGYTF. CDR3 nucleotides: TGCGCCAGCAGCTTGGAAGGGATCGCCTATGGCTACACCTTC.

Comments on this clonotype: This sequence may be a read error, since a much larger clone differs from it by one base. This chain links TRBV7-9 with TRBJ2-7, with 8 bases that match TRBD2. CDR1 is SEHNR and CDR2 is FQNEAQ in the germline V gene (reference sequence). There are 16 residues in the CDR3. V gave up 3 bases and J gave up 7 bases; unmatched junction bases: 14. The CDR3 loop reads CASSLRGETSYNEQYF. CDR3 bases: TGTGCCAGCAGCTTGCGGGGGGAGACCTCCTACAATGAGCAGTACTTC.

The gene calls are TRBV4-3 and TRBJ2-7; TRBD2 matches at 8 bases. CDR3 length: 15 amino acids. The V gene's germline CDR1 is LGHNA and CDR2 YSLEER. V trimming: 2 bases; J trimming: 6 bases; junction bases outside the gene matches: 9. CDR3 nucleotides: TGCGCCAGCAGCCAAACTAGCGGCGCCTCCGCCGAGCAGTACTTC. It specifies CASSQTSGASAEQYF.

In DNA, the CDR3 is TGTGCCATGGGGGGTTGGGACTACGAGCAGTACTTC. It encodes CAMGGWDYEQYF. The chain carries TRBV10-3 and TRBJ2-7; D is possibly TRBD2 (6 bases). Between the trimmed V and J ends, which lost 9 bases and 3 bases, there was a span of 12 bases. Germline V CDR1 and CDR2: ENHRY, SYGVKD. This CDR3 region has 12 residues.

This clonotype was observed a few times. This chain links TRBV12-3 or TRBV12-4 with TRBJ2-7; D perhaps matches TRBD2 (5 bases). V was shortened by 4 bases and J by 2 bases, with 18 bases between the two germline ends. The CDR3 totals 16 residues. CDR3 region: CASSSGPREGPYEQYF. The CDR3 DNA sequence: TGTGCCAGCAGTTCGGGCCCACGGGAAGGCCCCTACGAGCAGTACTTC.